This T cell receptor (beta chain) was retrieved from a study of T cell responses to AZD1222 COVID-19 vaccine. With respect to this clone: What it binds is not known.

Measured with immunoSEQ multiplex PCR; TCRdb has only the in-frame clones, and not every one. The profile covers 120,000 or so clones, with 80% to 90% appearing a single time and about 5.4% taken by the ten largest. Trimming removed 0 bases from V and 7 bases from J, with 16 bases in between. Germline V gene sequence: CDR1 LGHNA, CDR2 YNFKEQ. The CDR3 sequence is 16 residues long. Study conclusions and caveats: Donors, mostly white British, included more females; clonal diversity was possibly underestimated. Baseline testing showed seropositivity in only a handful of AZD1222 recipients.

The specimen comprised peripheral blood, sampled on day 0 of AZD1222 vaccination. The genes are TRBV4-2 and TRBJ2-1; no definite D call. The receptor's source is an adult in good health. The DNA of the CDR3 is TGTGCCAGCAGCCAAGAGTCCCTTGGGCTAAGAAATGAGCAGTTCTTC. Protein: CASSQESLGLRNEQFF.